This TCR beta chain appears in the sequencing data of a study of Graves' ophthalmopathy and Graves' hyperthyroidism. Overall study findings and caveats: Ophthalmopathy progression was predicted by the model at less than 71% sensitivity and approximately 73% specificity.

CDR1 and CDR2 (germline): MNHEY, SVGAGI. The CDR3 contains 17 residues. V dropped 6 bases and J dropped 1 base, with 19 bases sitting between them. Eligible hyperthyroidism cases comprised new diagnoses of under 2 months' duration in individuals aged 18 to 65. Exclusion applied to patients with other autoimmune diseases, uncontrolled infections, pregnancy or lactation. This clonotype has ten or more counts. What it recognizes is unknown. Scientists amplified the TCR beta CDR3 regions from RNA transcripts. HTBI primers were used in a first-round RT-PCR, which preceded a second-round multiplex PCR. MiXCR, run by TCRdb on the multiplex PCR reads, gives a single entry per CDR3 protein. Here the sample spans roughly 610,000 distinct CDR3 sequences, roughly 20% being singletons.

Sequencing was done on a sample of peripheral blood. The chain couples TRBV6-5 to TRBJ1-5, with D maybe TRBD1 (5 bases). The sequence was obtained from a woman in her late teens or twenties with stable Graves' hyperthyroidism. Some clones in this sample may be carry-over from other donors' samples. This CDR3 reads CASSRIPGLQSNQPQHF. The CDR3 nucleotides read TGTGCCAGCAGCCGAATTCCGGGACTACAGAGCAATCAGCCCCAGCATTTT.